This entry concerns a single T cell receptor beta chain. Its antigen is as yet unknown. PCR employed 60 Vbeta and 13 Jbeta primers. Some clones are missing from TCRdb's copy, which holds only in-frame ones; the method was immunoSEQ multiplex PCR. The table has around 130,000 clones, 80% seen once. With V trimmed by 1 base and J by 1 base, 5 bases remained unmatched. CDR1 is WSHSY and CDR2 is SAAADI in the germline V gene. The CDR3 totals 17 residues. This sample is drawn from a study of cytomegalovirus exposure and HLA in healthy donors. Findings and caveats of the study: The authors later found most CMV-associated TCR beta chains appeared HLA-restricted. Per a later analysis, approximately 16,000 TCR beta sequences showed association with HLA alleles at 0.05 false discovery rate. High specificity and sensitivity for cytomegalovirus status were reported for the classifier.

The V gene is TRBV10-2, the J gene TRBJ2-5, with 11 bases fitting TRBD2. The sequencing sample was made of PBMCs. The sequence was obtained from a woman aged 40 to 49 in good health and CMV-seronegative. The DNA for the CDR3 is TGCGCCAGCAGTGAGTGGCGGCTAGCGGGGGGCCAAGAGACCCAGTACTTC. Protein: CASSEWRLAGGQETQYF.